The T cell receptor beta chain described here comes from a study of blood T cell repertoires in COVID-19 (dated by TCRdb to about 2020). Regarding the complete study: Samples from collaborators originated in the United States, Italy and Spain and spanned both the acute and convalescent phases of COVID-19. Deeply sampled blood TCRbeta repertoires from subjects exposed to, actively infected with, or recovered from COVID-19 were included in the dataset. The repertoires were made available in a free public database intended to serve as a resource for research on the immune response to SARS-CoV-2. Sample metadata almost always included a de-identified subject ID, COVID-19 status, age in years and sex. Where available, HLA class I and class II types were taken from metadata supplied by the sample provider and were not determined by assay-based typing. The samples were drawn from two sources: the first 160 participants of the ongoing ImmuneRACE study, and 1,000 to 1,500 subjects contributed by 6 global collaborators. The material from the prospective study consisted of cDNA or gDNA derived from T cells, B-cell-depleted T cells, or PBMCs. Study-level results and caveats: Clinical and demographic metadata were provided uncurated, with the amount varying by source and participant.

Collaborating institutions collected whole blood in K2EDTA tubes following their own protocols. For TCRbeta analysis, collaborator samples were shipped as frozen whole blood, as isolated PBMCs, or as DNA extracted from either sample type. From V the trimming removes 4 bases and from J it removes 8 bases, while the gene matches leave 8 bases of the junction unaccounted for. Per the germline V gene, KGHSH is the CDR1 and LQKENI is the CDR2. The cysteine opens and the phenylalanine closes a CDR3 of 15 amino acids. The CDR3 DNA has 45 bases and is translated from base 1. The immunoSEQ Assay, a bias-controlled multiplex PCR, was used to amplify TCRbeta CDR3 regions from genomic DNA. Turning to the authors' computational methods: Nucleated cell counts per sample were estimated from amplification of reference gene primers within the assay. To quantify the absolute abundance of each unique TCRbeta CDR3 rearrangement, sequence reads were collapsed and filtered. Productive Simpson clonality was computed per sample as the square root of Simpson's diversity index over productive rearrangements. The immuneACCESS repertoire file appears here via TCRdb, limited to in-frame rearrangements. These files lack a portion of the clones; in checked studies, under half of the deficit traces to unresolved V genes, and the cause of the others is not known. V and J calls and clone size are as listed in that table; D and trimming were resolved from the DNA. This sample lists around 56,000 clones; 73% were detected once. The ten largest account for around 13% of the sample.

Concerning this clone itself: This clone's antigen is unknown. No quality values exist for individual bases; no much larger clone is one base distant.

The sequence derives from a woman in her sixties or seventies with acute or convalescent COVID-19. Sequencing was performed on peripheral blood. The chain employs TRBV18 and TRBJ2-1, and TRBD1 aligns with 10 junction nucleotides. The CDR3 reads as follows: CASSQPGQGSYEQFF. The DNA sequence is given as TGTGCCAGCTCACAACCGGGACAGGGGTCGTATGAGCAGTTCTTC.